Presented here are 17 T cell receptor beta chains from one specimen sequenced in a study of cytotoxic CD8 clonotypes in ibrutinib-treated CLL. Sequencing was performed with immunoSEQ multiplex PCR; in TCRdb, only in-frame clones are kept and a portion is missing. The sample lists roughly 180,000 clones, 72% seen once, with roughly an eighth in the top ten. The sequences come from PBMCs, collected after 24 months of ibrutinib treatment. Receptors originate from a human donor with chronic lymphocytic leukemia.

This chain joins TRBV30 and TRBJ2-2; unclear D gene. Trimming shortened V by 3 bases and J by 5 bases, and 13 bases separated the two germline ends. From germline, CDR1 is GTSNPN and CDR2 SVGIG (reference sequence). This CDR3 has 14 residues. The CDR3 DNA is TGTGCCTGGAGGGCAGGTTCCACAACCGGGGAGCTGTTTTTT. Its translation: CAWRAGSTTGELFF.

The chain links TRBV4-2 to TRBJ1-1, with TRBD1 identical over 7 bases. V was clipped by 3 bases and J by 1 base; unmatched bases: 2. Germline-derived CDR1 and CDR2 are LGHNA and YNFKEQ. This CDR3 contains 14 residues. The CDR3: CASSHGQANTEAFF. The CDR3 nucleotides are TGTGCCAGCAGCCATGGACAGGCGAACACTGAAGCTTTCTTT.

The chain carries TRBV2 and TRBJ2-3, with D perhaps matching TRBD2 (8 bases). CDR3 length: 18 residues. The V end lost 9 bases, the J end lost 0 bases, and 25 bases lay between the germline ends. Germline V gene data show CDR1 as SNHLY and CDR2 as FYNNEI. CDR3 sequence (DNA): TGTGCCAGAGGGACAGCGACCGGGAGGGAGAGTAGCACAGATACGCAGTATTTT. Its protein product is CARGTATGRESSTDTQYF.

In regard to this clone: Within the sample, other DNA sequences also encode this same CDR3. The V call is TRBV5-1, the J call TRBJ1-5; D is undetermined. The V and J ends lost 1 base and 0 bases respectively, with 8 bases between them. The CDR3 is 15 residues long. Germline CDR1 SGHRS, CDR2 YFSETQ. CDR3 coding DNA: TGCGCCAGCAGCTTGTTGGGGAATAGCAATCAGCCCCAGCATTTT. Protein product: CASSLLGNSNQPQHF. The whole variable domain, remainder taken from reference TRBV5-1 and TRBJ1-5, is KAGVTQTPRYLIKTRGQQVTLSCSPISGHRSVSWYQQTPGQGLQFLFEYFSETQRNKGNFPGRFSGRQFSNSRSEMNVSTLELGDSALYLCASSLLGNSNQPQHFGDGTRLSIL.

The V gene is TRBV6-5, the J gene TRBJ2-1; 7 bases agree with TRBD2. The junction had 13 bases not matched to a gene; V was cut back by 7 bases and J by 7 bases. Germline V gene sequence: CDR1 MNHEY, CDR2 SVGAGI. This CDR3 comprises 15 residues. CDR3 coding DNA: TGTGCCAGCACCCGGGTGGGAGGGCTAAAGAATGAGCAGTTCTTC. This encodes CASTRVGGLKNEQFF.

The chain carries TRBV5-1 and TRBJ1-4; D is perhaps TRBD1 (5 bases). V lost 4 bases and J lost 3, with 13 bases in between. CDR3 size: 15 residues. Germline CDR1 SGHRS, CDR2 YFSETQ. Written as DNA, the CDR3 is TGCGCCAGCAGCCTAGGACAAGGACCTAATGAAAAACTGTTTTTT. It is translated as CASSLGQGPNEKLFF.

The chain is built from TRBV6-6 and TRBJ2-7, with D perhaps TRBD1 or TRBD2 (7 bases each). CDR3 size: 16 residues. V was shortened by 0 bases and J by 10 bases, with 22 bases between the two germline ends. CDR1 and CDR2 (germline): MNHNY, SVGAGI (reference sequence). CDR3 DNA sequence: TGTGCCAGCAGTTACTCGAATCCTAGCGGAGGGGGCGCACAGTACTTC. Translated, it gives CASSYSNPSGGGAQYF.

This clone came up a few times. The CDR3 DNA follows: TGCGCCAGCAGCTTTAGGGGTTTTGAGCAGTTCTTC. Its protein product is CASSFRGFEQFF. The gene calls are TRBV5-1 and TRBJ2-1; maybe TRBD1 (5 bases). Trimming cost V 2 bases and J 9 bases, with 9 bases left between them. Germline CDR1 reads SGHRS; CDR2 reads YFSETQ. This CDR3 has 12 amino acids.

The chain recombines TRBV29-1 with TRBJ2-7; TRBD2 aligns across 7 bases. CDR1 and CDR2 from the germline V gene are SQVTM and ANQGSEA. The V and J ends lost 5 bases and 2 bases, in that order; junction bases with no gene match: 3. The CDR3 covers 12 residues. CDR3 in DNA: TGCAGCGTTTGGACTAGGACCTACGAGCAGTACTTC. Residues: CSVWTRTYEQYF.

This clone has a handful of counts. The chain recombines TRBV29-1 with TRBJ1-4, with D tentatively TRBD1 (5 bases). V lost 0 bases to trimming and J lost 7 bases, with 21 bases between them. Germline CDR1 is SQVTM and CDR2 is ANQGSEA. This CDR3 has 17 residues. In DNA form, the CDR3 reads TGCAGCGTTGAAGATTTCTCCTTGGAGGGGTATAGTGAAAAACTGTTTTTT. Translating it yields CSVEDFSLEGYSEKLFF. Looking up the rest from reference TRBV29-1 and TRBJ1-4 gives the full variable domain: SAVISQKPSRDICQRGTSLTIQCQVDSQVTMMFWYRQQPGQSLTLIATANQGSEATYESGFVIDKFPISRPNLTFSTLTVSNMSPEDSSIYLCSVEDFSLEGYSEKLFFGSGTQLSVL.

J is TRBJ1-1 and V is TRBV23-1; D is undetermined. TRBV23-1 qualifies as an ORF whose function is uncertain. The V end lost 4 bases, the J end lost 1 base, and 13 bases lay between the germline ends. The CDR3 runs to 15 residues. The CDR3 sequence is CASSPRPNANTEAFF. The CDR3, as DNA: TGCGCCAGCAGTCCCCGACCAAATGCGAACACTGAAGCTTTCTTT.

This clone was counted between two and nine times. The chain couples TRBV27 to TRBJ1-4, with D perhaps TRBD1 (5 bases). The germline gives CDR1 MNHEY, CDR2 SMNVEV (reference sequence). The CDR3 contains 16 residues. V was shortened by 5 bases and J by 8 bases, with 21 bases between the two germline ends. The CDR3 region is CASSPGTLPDGEKLFF. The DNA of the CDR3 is TGTGCCAGCAGTCCCGGGACCTTACCTGATGGGGAAAAACTGTTTTTT.

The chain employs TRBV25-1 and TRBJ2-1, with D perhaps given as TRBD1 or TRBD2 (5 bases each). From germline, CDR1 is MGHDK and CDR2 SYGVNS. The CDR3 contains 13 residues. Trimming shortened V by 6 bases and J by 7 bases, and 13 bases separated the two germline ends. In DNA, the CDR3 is TGTGCCAGCAGAAATCCCGGGACGAATGAGCAGTTCTTC. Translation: CASRNPGTNEQFF.

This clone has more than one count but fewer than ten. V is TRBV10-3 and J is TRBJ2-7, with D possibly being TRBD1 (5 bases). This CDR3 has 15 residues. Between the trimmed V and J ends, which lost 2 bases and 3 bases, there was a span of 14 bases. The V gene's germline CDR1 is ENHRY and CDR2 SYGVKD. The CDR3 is CAISEGADTGYEQYF. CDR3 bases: TGTGCCATCAGTGAGGGGGCAGATACGGGCTACGAGCAGTACTTC.

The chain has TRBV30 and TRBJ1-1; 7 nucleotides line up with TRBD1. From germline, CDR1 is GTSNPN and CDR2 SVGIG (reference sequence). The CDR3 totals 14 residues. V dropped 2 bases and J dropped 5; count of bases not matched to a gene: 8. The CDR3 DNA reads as TGTGCCTGGAGTAAAGGGGGCGCTAGGACTGAAGCTTTCTTT. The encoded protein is CAWSKGGARTEAFF. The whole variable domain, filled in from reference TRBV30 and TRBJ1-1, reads SQTIHQWPATLVQPVGSPLSLECTVEGTSNPNLYWYRQAAGRGLQLLFYSVGIGQISSEVPQNLSASRPQDRQFILSSKKLLLSDSGFYLCAWSKGGARTEAFFGQGTRLTVV.

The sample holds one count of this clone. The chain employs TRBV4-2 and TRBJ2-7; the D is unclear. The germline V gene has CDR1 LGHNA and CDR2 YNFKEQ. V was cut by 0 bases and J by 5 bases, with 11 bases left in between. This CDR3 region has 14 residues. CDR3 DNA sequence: TGTGCCAGCAGCCAAGATCTATCGGTCCACGAGCAGTACTTC. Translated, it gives CASSQDLSVHEQYF.

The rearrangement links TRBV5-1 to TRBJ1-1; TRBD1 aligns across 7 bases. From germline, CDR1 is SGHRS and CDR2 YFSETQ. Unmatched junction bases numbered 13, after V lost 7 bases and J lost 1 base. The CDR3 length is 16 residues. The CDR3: CASDSSPGQSNTEAFF. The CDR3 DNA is TGCGCCAGCGACTCGTCCCCGGGACAGTCGAACACTGAAGCTTTCTTT.